This is a list of T cell receptor beta chains from one sample in a study of early T cells in non-severe SARS-CoV-2 infection. TCRdb reanalysed the 5' RACE reads using MiXCR and keeps one entry per CDR3 protein. The sample contains tens of thousands of distinct CDR3 sequences, around 6.6% of which appear only once. The input for sequencing was whole blood, taken at baseline. Receptors were obtained from an adult who was a healthcare worker with PCR-confirmed SARS-CoV-2 infection or an uninfected control (not recorded which). Each CDR3 is given with its conserved first and last residue. Fields, in order: clone size, J gene, V gene, D gene, CDR3 DNA, CDR3 protein. The D gene is left open where the match is weak. Only some rows state a clone size, as once, few, many or a class for expanded clones.

few	TRBJ2-3	TRBV20-1	TRBD2	TGCAGTGCTAGAGATCGGCGGTTAGCGGGGGGACTAGCTGGAGATACGCAGTATTTT	CSARDRRLAGGLAGDTQYF
few	TRBJ2-7	TRBV5-1	TRBD1	TGCGCCAGCAGCTTGGCACCGGGACAGTTTTACGAGCAGTACTTC	CASSLAPGQFYEQYF
many	TRBJ2-3	TRBV9	.	TGTGCCAGCAGCGTTCGAACAGGGTCCGATACGCAGTATTTT	CASSVRTGSDTQYF
few	TRBJ2-7	TRBV27	.	TGTGCCAGCAGTCCTGACAGGTACGTCTACGAGCAGTACTTC	CASSPDRYVYEQYF
few	TRBJ1-4	TRBV28	.	TGTGCCAGCAGTGATTCGGGGGCGGCAACTAATGAAAAACTGTTTTTT	CASSDSGAATNEKLFF
.	TRBJ2-1	TRBV6-5	.	TGTGCCAGCAGCCGTGACAGTTTCGATGAGCAGTTCTTC	CASSRDSFDEQFF
many	TRBJ1-1	TRBV10-3	TRBD1	TGTGCCATCAGTGTTGACAGGGGGAACACTGAAGCTTTCTTT	CAISVDRGNTEAFF
.	TRBJ2-2	TRBV4-3	.	TGCGCCAGCAGATACTCGGCCCTGACGACCGGGGAGCTGTTTTTT	CASRYSALTTGELFF
few	TRBJ2-5	TRBV20-1	TRBD2	TGCAGTGCGACAGCCGGGGGGGAGACCCAGTACTTC	CSATAGGETQYF
many	TRBJ2-7	TRBV29-1	.	TGCAGCGTTGTAGTGCGACGGTCCTACGAGCAGTACTTC	CSVVVRRSYEQYF
many	TRBJ2-2	TRBV24-1	.	TGTGCCACCGGTGGAGGGACAGCCAACACCGGGGAGCTGTTTTTT	CATGGGTANTGELFF
many	TRBJ1-5	TRBV20-1	.	TGCAGTGCTAGAGCAATAGCAGGAGACCAGCCCCAGCATTTT	CSARAIAGDQPQHF
few	TRBJ2-5	TRBV12-3/TRBV12-4	TRBD2	TGTGCCAGCACCCAAGGACTAGCGGGGCGAGAGACCCAGTACTTC	CASTQGLAGRETQYF
many	TRBJ2-7	TRBV20-1	.	TGCAGAGTACTTCATGGTCAAGACGAGCAGTACTTC	CRVLHGQDEQYF
many	TRBJ2-7	TRBV6-2/TRBV6-3	.	TGTGCCAGCAGTTACGCCAACGGAGGCTACGAGCAGTACTTC	CASSYANGGYEQYF
many	TRBJ2-6	TRBV7-3	.	TGTGCCAGCAGCTTCGACGGGTCTGGGGCCAACGTCCTGACTTTC	CASSFDGSGANVLTF
many	TRBJ2-3	TRBV7-9	.	TGTGCCAGCACAGGGGCAGATACGCAGTATTTT	CASTGADTQYF
.	TRBJ2-3	TRBV6-6	.	TGTGCCAGCAGTTACCCCTCGCGGACTTCACCACCCTTCGCTAGCACAGATACGCAGTATTTT	CASSYPSRTSPPFASTDTQYF
many	TRBJ2-1	TRBV20-1	TRBD1	TGCAGTGCTAGAGATGAACGTCAGGGGGCAGGGAATGAGCAGTTCTTC	CSARDERQGAGNEQFF
many	TRBJ1-1	TRBV7-9	.	TGTGCCAGCAGCTTAGTAGGCTACGGGGTGGAAGCTTTCTTT	CASSLVGYGVEAFF
few	TRBJ1-2	TRBV20-1	.	TGCAGTGCTAGATCCGACCGGGACTTAAATGGCTACACCTTC	CSARSDRDLNGYTF
few	TRBJ2-1	TRBV24-1	TRBD2	TGTGCCACCAGTGATCCCATGTCGCGGGGGGACTCTCGAGAGCAGTTCTTC	CATSDPMSRGDSREQFF
.	TRBJ2-7	TRBV7-2	.	TGTGCCAGCAGCTTACGAGGGCTGCCCTACGAGCAGTACTTC	CASSLRGLPYEQYF
many	TRBJ2-3	TRBV10-3	.	TGTGCCATCAGTGAGGCCCGGGGGCGCGAAGATACGCAGTATTTT	CAISEARGREDTQYF
many	TRBJ1-2	TRBV20-1	.	TGCAGTGCTAGCCCGGGTAACTATGGCTACACCTTC	CSASPGNYGYTF
few	TRBJ2-2	TRBV9	TRBD2	TGTGCCAGCAGCGTAGATAGCGGGGGGCCCACCGGGGAGCTGTTTTTT	CASSVDSGGPTGELFF
.	TRBJ2-6	TRBV19	TRBD2	TGTGCCAGTAGTCTTACGGGACTAGCAGCGAGGAAAGGGGCCAACGTCCTGACTTTC	CASSLTGLAARKGANVLTF
.	TRBJ2-5	TRBV9	.	TGTGCCAGCAGCGCTGGGGCGTCGAGATCATACCAAGAGACCCAGTACTTC	CASSAGASRSYQETQYF